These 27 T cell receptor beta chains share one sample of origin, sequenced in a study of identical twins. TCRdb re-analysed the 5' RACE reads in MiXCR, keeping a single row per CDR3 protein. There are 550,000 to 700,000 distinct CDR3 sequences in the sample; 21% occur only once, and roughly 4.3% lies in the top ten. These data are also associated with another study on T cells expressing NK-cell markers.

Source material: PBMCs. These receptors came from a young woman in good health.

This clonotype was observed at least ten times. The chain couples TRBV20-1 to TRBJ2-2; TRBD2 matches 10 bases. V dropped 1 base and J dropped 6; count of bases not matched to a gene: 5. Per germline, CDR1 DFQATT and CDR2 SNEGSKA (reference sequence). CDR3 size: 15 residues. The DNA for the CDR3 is TGCAGTGCTAGAGTCGGGACTAGCGTTCCCGGGGAGCTGTTTTTT. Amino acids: CSARVGTSVPGELFF.

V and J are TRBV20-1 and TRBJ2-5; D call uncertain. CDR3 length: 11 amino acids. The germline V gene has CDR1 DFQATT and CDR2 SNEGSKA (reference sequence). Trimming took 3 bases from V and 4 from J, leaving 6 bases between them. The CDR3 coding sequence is TGCAGTGCTAGGATTTTAGAGACCCAGTACTTC. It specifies CSARILETQYF.

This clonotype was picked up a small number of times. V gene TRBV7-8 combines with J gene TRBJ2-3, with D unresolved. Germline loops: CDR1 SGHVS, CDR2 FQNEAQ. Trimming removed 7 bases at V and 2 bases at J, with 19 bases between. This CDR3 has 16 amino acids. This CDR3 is CASNHLVIGNTDTQYF. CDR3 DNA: TGTGCCAGCAACCATCTTGTTATTGGGAACACAGATACGCAGTATTTT.

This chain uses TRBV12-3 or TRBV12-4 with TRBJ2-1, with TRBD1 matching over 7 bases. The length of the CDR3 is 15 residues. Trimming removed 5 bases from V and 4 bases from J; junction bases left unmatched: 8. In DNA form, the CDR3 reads TGTGCCAGCAGTCGGGGACAGCCCCAATACAATGAGCAGTTCTTC. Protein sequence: CASSRGQPQYNEQFF.

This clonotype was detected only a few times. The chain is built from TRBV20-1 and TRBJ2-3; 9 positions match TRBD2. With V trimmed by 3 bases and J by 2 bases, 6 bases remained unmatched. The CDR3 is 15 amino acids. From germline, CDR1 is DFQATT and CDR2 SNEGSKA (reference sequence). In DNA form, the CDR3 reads TGCAGTGCTAGCCAAGCGGGAGGTATCACAGATACGCAGTATTTT. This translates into CSASQAGGITDTQYF.

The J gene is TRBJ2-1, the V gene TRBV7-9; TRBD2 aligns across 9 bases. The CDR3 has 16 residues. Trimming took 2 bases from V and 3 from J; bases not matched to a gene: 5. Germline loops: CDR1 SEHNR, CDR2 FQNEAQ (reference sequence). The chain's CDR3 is CASSLRAGGVYNEQFF. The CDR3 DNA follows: TGTGCCAGCAGCTTACGCGCGGGGGGGGTCTACAATGAGCAGTTCTTC. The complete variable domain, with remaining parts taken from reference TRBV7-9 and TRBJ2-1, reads DTGVSQNPRHKITKRGQNVTFRCDPISEHNRLYWYRQTLGQGPEFLTYFQNEAQLEKSRLLSDRFSAERPKGSFSTLEIQRTEQGDSAMYLCASSLRAGGVYNEQFFGPGTRLTVL.

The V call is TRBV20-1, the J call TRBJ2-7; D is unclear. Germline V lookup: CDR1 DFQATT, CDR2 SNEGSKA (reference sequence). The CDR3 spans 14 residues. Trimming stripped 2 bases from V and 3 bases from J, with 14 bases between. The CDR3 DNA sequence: TGCAGTGCTAGACCCTTGACTGGAAACTACGAGCAGTACTTC. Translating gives CSARPLTGNYEQYF.

In DNA form, the CDR3 reads TGCGCCAGCAGCGGGGGACACTCCACAGATACGCAGTATTTT. It is translated as CASSGGHSTDTQYF. V gene TRBV5-1 combines with J gene TRBJ2-3; a possible D gene is TRBD1 (6 bases). The CDR3 runs 14 residues. Germline V gene sequence: CDR1 SGHRS, CDR2 YFSETQ. The V end lost 4 bases, the J end lost 2 bases, and 11 bases lay between the germline ends.

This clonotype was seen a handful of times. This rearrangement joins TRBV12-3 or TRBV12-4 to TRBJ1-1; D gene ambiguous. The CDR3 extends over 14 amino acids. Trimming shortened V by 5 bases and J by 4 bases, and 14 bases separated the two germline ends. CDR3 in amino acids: CASSRWGRSTEAFF. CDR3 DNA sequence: TGTGCCAGCAGTCGTTGGGGAAGGAGCACTGAAGCTTTCTTT.

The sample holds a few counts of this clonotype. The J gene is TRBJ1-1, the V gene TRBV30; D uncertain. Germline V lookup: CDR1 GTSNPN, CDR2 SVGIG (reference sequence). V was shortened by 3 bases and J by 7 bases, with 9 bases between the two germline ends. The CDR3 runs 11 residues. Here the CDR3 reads CAWRAGIEAFF. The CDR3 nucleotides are TGTGCCTGGAGGGCCGGGATTGAAGCTTTCTTT.

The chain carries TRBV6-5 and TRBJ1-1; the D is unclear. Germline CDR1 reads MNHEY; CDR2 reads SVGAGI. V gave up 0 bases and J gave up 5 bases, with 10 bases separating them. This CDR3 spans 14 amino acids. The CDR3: CASSYSVARTEAFF. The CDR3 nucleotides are TGTGCCAGCAGTTACTCGGTCGCGCGGACTGAAGCTTTCTTT.

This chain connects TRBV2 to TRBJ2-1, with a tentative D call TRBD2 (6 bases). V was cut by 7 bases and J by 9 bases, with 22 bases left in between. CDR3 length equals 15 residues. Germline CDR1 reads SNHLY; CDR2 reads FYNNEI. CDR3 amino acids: CASTLGPSAGSEQFF. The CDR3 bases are TGTGCCAGCACCTTGGGACCGTCGGCGGGAAGTGAGCAGTTCTTC.

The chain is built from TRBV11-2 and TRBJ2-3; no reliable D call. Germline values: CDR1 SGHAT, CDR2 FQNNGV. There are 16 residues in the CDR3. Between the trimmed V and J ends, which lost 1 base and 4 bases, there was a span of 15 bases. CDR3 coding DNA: TGTGCCAGCAGCTTAGGATTACCTGGTTCGGCAGATACGCAGTATTTT. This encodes CASSLGLPGSADTQYF.

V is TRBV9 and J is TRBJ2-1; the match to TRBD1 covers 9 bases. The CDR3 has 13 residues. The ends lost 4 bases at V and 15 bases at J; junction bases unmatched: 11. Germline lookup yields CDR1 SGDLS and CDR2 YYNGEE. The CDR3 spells CASSPDRGLSTFF. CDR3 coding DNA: TGTGCCAGCAGCCCGGACAGGGGATTGAGCACGTTCTTC.

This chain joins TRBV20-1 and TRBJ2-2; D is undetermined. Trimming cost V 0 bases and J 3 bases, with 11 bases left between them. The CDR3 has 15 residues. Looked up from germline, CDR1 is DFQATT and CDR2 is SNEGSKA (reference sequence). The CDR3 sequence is CSARDEARHTGELFF. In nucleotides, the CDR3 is TGCAGTGCTAGAGATGAGGCACGACACACCGGGGAGCTGTTTTTT.

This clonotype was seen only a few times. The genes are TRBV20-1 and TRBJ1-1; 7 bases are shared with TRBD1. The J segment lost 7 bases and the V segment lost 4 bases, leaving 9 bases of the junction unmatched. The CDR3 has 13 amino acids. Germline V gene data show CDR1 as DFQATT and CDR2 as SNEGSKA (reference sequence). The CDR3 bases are TGCAGTGCTACCCCCGGGACAGTCGGTGAAGCTTTCTTT. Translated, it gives CSATPGTVGEAFF.

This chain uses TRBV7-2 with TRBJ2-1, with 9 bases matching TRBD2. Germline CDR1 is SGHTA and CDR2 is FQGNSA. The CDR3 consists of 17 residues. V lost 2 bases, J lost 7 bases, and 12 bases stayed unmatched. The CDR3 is CASSLRAGGLAGNEQFF. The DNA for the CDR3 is TGTGCCAGCAGCTTAAGGGCCGGGGGGCTAGCGGGGAATGAGCAGTTCTTC.

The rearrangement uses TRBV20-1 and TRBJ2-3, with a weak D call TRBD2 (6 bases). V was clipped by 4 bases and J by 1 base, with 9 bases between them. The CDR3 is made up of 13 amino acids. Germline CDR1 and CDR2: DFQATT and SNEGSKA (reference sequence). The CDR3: CSAISGGTDTQYF. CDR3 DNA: TGCAGTGCTATCTCGGGGGGCACAGATACGCAGTATTTT.

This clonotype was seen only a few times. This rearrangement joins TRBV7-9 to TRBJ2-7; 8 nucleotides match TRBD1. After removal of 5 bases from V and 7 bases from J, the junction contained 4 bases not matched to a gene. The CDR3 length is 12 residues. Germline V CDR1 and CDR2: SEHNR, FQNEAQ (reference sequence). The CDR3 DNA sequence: TGTGCCAGCAGCCGGGACAGGCGAGAGCAGTACTTC. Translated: CASSRDRREQYF.

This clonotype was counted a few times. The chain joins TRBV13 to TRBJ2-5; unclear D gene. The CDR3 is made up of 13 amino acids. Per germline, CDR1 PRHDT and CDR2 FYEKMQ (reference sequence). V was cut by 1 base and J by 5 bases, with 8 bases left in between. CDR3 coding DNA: TGTGCCAGCAGCTTAGCTGACCTGGAGACCCAGTACTTC. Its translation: CASSLADLETQYF.

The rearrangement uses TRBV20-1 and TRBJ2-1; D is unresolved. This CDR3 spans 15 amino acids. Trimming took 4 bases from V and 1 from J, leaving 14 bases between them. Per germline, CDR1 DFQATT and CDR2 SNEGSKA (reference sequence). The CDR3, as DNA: TGCAGTGCTACCCCTCCTGGCGGATCCTACAATGAGCAGTTCTTC. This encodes CSATPPGGSYNEQFF.

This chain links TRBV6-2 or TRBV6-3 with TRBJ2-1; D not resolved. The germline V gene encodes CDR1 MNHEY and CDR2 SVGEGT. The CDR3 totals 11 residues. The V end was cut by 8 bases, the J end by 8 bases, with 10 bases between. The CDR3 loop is CASVSLDEQFF. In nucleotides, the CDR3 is TGTGCCAGCGTCTCCCTGGATGAGCAGTTCTTC.

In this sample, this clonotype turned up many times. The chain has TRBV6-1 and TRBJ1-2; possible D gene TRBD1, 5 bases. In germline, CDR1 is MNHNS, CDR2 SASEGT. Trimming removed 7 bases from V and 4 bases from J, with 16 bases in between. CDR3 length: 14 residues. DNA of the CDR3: TGTGCCAGCACCCTATTGGGGGACGGCTATGGCTACACCTTC. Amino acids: CASTLLGDGYGYTF.

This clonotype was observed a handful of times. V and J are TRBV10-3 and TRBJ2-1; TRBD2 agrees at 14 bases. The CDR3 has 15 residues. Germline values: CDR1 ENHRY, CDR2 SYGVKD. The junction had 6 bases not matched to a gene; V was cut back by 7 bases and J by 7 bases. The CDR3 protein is CAITRLAGGANEQFF. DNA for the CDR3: TGTGCCATCACCCGACTAGCGGGAGGGGCAAATGAGCAGTTCTTC.

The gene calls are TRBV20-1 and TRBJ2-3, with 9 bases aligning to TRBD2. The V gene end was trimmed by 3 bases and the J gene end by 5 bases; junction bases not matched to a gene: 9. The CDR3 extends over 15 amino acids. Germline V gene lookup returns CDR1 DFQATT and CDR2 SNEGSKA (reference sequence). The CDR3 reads CSASPLAGNGDTQYF. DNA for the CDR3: TGCAGTGCTAGTCCACTAGCGGGCAACGGAGATACGCAGTATTTT.

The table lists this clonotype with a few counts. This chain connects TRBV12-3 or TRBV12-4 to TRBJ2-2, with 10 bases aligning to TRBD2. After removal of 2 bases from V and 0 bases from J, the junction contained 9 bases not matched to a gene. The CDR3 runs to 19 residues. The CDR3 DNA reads TGTGCCAGCAGTTTACACCCTAGCGGGAGAAACGCGAACACCGGGGAGCTGTTTTTT. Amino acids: CASSLHPSGRNANTGELFF.

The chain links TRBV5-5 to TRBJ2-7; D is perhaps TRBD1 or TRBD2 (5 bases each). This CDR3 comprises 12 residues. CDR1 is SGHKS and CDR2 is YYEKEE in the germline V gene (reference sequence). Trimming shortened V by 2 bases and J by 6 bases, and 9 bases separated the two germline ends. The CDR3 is CASSFIGGEQYF. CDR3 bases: TGTGCCAGCAGCTTTATTGGGGGCGAGCAGTACTTC. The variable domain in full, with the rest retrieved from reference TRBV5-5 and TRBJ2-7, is DAGVTQSPTHLIKTRGQQVTLRCSPISGHKSVSWYQQVLGQGPQFIFQYYEKEERGRGNFPDRFSARQFPNYSSELNVNALLLGDSALYLCASSFIGGEQYFGPGTRLTVT.